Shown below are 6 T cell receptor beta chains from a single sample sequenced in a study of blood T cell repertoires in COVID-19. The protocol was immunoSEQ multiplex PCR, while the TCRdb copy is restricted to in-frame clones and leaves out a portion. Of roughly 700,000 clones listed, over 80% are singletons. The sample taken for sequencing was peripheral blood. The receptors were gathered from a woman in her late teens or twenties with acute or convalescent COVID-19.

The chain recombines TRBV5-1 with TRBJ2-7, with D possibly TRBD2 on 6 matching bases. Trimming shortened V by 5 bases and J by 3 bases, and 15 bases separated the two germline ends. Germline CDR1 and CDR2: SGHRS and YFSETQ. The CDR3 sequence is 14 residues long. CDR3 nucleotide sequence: TGCGCCAGCAGTTTAGGAGGGGAAATCTACGAGCAGTACTTC. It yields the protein CASSLGGEIYEQYF.

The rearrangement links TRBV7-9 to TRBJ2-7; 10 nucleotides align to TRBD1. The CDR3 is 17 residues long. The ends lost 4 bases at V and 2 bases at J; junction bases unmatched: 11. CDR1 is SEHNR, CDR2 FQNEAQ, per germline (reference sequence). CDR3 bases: TGTGCCAGCAGCTCCCTAACCCCGGGACAGGGGCCCTACGAGCAGTACTTC. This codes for CASSSLTPGQGPYEQYF.

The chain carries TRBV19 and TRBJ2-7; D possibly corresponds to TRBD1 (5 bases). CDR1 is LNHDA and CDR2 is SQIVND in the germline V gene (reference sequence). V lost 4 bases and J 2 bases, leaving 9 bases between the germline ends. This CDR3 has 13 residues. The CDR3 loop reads CASSTRVTYEQYF. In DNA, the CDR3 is TGTGCCAGTAGTACCAGGGTAACCTACGAGCAGTACTTC. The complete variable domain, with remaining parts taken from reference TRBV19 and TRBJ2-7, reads DGGITQSPKYLFRKEGQNVTLSCEQNLNHDAMYWYRQDPGQGLRLIYYSQIVNDFQKGDIAEGYSVSREKKESFPLTVTSAQKNPTAFYLCASSTRVTYEQYFGPGTRLTVT.

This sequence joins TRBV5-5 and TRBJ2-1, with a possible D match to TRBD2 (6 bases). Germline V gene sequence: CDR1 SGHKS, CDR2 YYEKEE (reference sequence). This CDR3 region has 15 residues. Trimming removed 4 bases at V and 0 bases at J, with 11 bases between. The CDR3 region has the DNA TGTGCCAGCAGCCGGGACTGGAGCTCCTACAATGAGCAGTTCTTC. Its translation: CASSRDWSSYNEQFF.

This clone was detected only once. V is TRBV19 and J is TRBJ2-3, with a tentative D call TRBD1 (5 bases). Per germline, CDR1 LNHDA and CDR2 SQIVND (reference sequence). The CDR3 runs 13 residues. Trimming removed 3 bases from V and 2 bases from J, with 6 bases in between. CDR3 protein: CASSMTDTDTQYF. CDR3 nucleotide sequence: TGTGCCAGTAGTATGACAGACACAGATACGCAGTATTTT.

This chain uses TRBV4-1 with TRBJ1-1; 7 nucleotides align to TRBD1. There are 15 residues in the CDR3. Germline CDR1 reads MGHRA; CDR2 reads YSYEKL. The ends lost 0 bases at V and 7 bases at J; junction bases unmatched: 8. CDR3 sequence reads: CASSQETGQINEAFF. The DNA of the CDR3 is TGCGCCAGCAGCCAAGAGACGGGACAGATCAATGAAGCTTTCTTT.